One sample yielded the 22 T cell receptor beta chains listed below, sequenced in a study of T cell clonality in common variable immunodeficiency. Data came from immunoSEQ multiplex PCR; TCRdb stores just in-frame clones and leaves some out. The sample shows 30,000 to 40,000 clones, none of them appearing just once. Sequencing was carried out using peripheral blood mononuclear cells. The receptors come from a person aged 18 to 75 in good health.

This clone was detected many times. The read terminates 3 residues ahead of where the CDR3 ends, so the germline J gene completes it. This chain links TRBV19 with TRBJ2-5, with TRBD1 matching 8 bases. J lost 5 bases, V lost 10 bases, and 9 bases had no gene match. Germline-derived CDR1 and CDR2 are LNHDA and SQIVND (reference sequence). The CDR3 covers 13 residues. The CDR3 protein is CAIGDRSGETQYF. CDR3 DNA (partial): TGTGCCATTGGGGACAGGTCAGGGGAGACC.

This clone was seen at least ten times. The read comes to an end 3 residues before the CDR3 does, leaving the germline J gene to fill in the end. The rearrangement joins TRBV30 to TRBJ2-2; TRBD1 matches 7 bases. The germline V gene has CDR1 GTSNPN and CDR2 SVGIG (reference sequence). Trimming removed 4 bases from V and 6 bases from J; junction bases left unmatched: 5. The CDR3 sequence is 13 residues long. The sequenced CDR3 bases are TGTGCCTGGACCGACAGGGACGCCGGGGAG. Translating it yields CAWTDRDAGE. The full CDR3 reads CAWTDRDAGELFF.

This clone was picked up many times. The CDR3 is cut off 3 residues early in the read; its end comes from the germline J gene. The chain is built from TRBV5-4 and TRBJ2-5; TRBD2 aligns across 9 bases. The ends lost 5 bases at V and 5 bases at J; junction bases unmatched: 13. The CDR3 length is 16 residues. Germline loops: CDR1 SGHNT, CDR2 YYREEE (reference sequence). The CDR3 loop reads CASSLHGTSLIETQYF. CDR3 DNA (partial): TGTGCCAGCAGTCTTCACGGGACTAGCCTCATTGAGACC.

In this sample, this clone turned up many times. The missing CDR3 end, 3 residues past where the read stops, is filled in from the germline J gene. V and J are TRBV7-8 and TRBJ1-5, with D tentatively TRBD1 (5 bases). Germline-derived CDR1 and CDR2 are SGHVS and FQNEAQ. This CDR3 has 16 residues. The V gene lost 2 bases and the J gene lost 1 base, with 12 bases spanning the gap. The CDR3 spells CASSLSGGESNQPQHF. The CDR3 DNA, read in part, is TGTGCCAGCAGCTTATCGGGGGGAGAGAGCAATCAGCCC.

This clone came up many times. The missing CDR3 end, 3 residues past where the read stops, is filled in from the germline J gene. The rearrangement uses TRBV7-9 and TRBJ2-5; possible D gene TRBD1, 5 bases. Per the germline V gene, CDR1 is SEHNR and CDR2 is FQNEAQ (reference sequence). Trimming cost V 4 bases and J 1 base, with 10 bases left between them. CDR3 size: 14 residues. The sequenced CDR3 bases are TGTGCCAGCAGCTCCGAAGACAGCCAAGAGACC. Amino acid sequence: CASSSEDSQET. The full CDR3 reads CASSSEDSQETQYF.

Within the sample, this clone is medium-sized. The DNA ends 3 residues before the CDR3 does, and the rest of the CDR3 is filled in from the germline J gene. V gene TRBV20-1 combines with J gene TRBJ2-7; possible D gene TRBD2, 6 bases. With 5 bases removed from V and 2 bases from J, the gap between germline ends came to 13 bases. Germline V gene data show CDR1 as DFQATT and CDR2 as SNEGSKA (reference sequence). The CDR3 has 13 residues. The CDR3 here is CSAGRDSTYEQYF. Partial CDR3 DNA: TGCAGTGCTGGCCGGGACTCCACCTACGAG.

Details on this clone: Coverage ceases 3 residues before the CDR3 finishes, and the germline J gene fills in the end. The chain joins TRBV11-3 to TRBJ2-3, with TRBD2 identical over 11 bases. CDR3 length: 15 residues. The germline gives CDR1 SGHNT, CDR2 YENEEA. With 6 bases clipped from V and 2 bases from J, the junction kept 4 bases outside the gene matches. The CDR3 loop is CASSLGLADTDTQYF. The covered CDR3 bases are TGTGCCAGCAGTTTGGGACTAGCGGACACAGATACG.

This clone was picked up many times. This chain's CDR3 is CASSMQGSYEQYF. The sequenced CDR3 bases are TGTGCCAGTAGTATGCAGGGAAGCTACGAG. The rearrangement uses TRBV19 and TRBJ2-7, with D tentatively TRBD1 (5 bases). The CDR3 is cut off 3 residues early in the read; its end comes from the germline J gene. V lost 3 bases to trimming and J lost 3 bases, with 9 bases between them. Germline V gene lookup returns CDR1 LNHDA and CDR2 SQIVND (reference sequence). CDR3 length: 13 amino acids. Full variable domain (remainder filled in from reference TRBV19 and TRBJ2-7): DGGITQSPKYLFRKEGQNVTLSCEQNLNHDAMYWYRQDPGQGLRLIYYSQIVNDFQKGDIAEGYSVSREKKESFPLTVTSAQKNPTAFYLCASSMQGSYEQYFGPGTRLTVT.

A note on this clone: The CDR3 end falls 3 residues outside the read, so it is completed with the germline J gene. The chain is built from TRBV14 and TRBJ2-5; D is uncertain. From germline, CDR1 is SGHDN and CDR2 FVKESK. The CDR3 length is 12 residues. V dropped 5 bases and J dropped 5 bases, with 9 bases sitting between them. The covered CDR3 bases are TGTGCCAGCAGCATAACGCGGGAGACC. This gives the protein CASSITRET. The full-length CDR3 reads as CASSITRETQYF.

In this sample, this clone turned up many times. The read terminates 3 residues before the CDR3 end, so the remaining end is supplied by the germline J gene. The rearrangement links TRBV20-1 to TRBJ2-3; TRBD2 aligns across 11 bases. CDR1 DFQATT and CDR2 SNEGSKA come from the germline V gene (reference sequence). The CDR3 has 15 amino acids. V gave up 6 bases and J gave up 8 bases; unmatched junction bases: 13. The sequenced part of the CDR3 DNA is TGCAGTGCCTCAGAAGCACTAGCGGGAGTTGGTACG. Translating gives CSASEALAGVGT. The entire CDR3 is CSASEALAGVGTQYF.

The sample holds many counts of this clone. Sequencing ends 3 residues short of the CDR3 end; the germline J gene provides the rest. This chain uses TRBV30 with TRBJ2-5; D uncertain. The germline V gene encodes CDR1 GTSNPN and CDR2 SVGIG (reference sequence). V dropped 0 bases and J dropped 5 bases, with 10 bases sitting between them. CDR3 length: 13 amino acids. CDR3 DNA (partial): TGTGCCTGGAGTGTAGGGCAGACGGAGACC. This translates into CAWSVGQTET. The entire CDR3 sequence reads CAWSVGQTETQYF. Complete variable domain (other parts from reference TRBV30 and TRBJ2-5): SQTIHQWPATLVQPVGSPLSLECTVEGTSNPNLYWYRQAAGRGLQLLFYSVGIGQISSEVPQNLSASRPQDRQFILSSKKLLLSDSGFYLCAWSVGQTETQYFGPGTRLLVL.

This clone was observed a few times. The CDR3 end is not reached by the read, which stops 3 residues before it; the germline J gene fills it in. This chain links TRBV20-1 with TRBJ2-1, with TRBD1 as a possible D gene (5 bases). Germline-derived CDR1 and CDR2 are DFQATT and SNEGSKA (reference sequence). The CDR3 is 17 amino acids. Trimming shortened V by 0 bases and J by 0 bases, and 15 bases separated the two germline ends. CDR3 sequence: CSARDPLGPSSYNEQFF. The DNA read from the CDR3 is TGCAGTGCTAGAGATCCATTGGGGCCGAGCTCCTACAATGAG.

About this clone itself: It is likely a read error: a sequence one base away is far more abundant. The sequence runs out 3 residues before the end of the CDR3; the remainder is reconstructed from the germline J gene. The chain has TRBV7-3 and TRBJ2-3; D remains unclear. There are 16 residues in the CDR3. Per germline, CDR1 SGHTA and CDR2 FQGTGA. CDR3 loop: CATSPNSALSTDTQYF. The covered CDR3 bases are TGTGCCACCAGCCCTAACTCCGCCCTCAGCACAGATACG.

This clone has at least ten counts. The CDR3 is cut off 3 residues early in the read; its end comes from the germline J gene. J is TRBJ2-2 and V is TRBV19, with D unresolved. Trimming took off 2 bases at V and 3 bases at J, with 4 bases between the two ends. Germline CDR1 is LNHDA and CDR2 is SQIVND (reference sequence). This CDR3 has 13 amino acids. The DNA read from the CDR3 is TGTGCCAGTAGTATATCCGACACCGGGGAG. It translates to CASSISDTGE. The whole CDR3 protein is CASSISDTGELFF.

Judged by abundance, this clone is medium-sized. CDR3 DNA, as far as it was read: TGTGCCAGCAGTGTACTAGCGTCCGGGGAG. Its translation is CASSVLASGE. The CDR3 in full is CASSVLASGELFF. The V call is TRBV6-1, the J call TRBJ2-2; 7 bases fit TRBD2. The read finishes 3 residues shy of the CDR3 end, and the germline J gene is used to complete it. This CDR3 has 13 amino acids. With V trimmed by 4 bases and J by 6 bases, 2 bases remained unmatched. From germline, CDR1 is MNHNS and CDR2 SASEGT.

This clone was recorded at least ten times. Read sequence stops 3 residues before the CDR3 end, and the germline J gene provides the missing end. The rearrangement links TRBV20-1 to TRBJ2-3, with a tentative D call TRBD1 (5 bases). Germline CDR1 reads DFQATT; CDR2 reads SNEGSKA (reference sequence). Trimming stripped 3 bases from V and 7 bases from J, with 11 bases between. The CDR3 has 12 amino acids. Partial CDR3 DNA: TGCAGTGCTAGGGGCAGGGATAATACG. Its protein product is CSARGRDNT. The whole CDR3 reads CSARGRDNTQYF.

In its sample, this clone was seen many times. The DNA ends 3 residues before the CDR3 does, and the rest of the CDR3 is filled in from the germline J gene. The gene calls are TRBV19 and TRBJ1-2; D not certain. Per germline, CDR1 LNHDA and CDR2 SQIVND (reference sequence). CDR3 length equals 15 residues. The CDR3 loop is CASSIWLASEEGYTF. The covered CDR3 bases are TGTGCCAGTAGTATTTGGTTAGCCTCCGAGGAAGGC.

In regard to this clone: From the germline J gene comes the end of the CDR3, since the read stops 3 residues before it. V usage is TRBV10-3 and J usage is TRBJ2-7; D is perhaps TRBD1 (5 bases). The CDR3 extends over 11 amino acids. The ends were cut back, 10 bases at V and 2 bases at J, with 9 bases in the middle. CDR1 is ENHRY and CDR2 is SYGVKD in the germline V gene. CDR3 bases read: TGTGCCACCGGACAAACCTACGAG. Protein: CATGQTYE. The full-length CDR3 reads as CATGQTYEQYF.

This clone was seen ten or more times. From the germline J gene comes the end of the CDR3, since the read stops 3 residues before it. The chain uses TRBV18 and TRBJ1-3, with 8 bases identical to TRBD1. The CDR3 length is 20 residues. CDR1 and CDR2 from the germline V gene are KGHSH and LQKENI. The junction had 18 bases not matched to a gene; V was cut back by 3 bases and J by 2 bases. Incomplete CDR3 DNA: TGTGCCAGCTCACCTAACACCCGGGGTGACAGGGGCCTCCCTGGAAACACC. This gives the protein CASSPNTRGDRGLPGNT. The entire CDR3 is CASSPNTRGDRGLPGNTIYF.

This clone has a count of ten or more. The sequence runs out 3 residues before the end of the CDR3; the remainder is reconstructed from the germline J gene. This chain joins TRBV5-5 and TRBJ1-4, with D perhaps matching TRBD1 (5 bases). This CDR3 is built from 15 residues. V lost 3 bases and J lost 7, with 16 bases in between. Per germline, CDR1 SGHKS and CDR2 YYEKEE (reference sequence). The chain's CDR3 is CASSSNGGVGEKLFF. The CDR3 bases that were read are TGTGCCAGCAGCTCCAACGGGGGGGTCGGTGAAAAA.

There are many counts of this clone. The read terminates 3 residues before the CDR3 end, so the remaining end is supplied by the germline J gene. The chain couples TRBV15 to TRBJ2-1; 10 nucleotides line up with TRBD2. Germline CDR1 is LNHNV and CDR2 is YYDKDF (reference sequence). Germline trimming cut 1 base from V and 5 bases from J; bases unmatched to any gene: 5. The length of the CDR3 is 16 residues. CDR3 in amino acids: CATSRGRTSGNNEQFF. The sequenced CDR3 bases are TGTGCCACCAGCAGAGGACGGACTAGCGGTAACAATGAG.

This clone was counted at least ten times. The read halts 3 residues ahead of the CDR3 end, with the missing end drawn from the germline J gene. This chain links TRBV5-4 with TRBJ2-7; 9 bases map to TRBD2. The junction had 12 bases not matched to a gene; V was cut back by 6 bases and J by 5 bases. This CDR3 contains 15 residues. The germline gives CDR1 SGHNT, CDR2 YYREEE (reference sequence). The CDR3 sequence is CASTKFSGSSHEQYF. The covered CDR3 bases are TGTGCCAGCACTAAATTTAGCGGGAGCAGCCACGAG.